Below, one T cell receptor beta chain is given with its context. In its sample, this clone was seen a few times. Its antigen is currently not known. There are no base qualities to consult, and no much larger clone falls within one base. The junction carries 14 bases between V and J, which are trimmed by 2 bases and 6 bases respectively. The CDR3 numbers 14 residues from cysteine through phenylalanine. Of all the DNA, just the CDR3 is kept, 42 bases in frame from base 1. CDR1 and CDR2, per the germline V gene, are SGHTA and FQGNSA. Library creation used the immunoSEQ multiplex PCR assay. For the multiplex PCR, a mixture combining 60 forward primers for TCR Vbeta segments and 13 reverse primers for TCR Jbeta segments was used. The CDR3 region of rearranged TCR beta genes was amplified from genomic DNA by a multiplex PCR assay. Amplified TCR beta libraries were sequenced as 87-base-pair reads on the Illumina HiSeq System. Regarding the original processing steps: A later analysis tallied tens of millions of unique TCR beta chains across the 640 or so repertoires, and roughly 11 million of those chains were shared by two or more donors. To remove PCR and sequencing errors, raw reads were error-corrected and collapsed into unique sequences using a nearest-neighbor algorithm that merged closely related sequences. To assign V, D and J gene segments, CDR3 sequences were aligned to IMGT reference sequences. For a sequence to be retained, at least a six-nucleotide match to both a V gene segment and a J gene segment was required. Rearrangements were classified as productive when the CDR3 lacked stop codons and remained in frame with V and J, and all other rearrangements were classified as non-productive. Following IMGT convention, CDR3 was defined as the stretch from the second conserved V-encoded cysteine to the conserved J-encoded phenylalanine. In an earlier analysis of around 640 of the donors, sequences lacking an unambiguous match to a single V gene segment were excluded. In an earlier analysis of a few hundred of the donors, a V segment was called functional when productive rearrangements were above 56.7%, and segregating when the standard deviation between donors exceeded 5%. To diagnose cytomegalovirus status from the catalog of TCR beta chain sequences, a statistical classification framework was built. In a later analysis, V and J genes were assigned by comparing TCR nucleotide sequences against IMGT/GENE-DB human TR gene sequences. The TCRdist pipeline was used in a later analysis to assign CDR3 sequences and most-parsimonious VDJ recombination scenarios. In a later analysis, each TCR beta chain was defined by its CDR3 amino acid sequence together with its V-gene family, and reads lacking a unique V-gene family were excluded. As a way to deal with suspected cross-contamination and a sequencing artifact, a later analysis dropped 592 nucleotide sequences that were highly shared and had low generation probability. For each public chain, a later analysis derived a clonal expansion index from normalized ranks of inferred template counts within each repertoire. Generation probabilities in a later analysis came from a VDJ recombination model fitted to out-of-frame rearrangements, and those results were checked against IGoR. A later analysis scored TCR-TCR, TCR-HLA and TCR-CMV co-occurrence with hypergeometric tests, applying a repertoire-size bias correction to TCR pairs. To estimate false discovery rates, a later analysis permuted the HLA or CMV assignments 20 times. In a later analysis, co-occurring TCRs were grouped using DBSCAN, with TCRdist sequence similarity added in when clustering inside HLA-allele-positive subsets. Repertoires with fewer than 30,000 or more than 120,000 public chains were left out of co-occurrence clustering, as were four to six repertoires with anomalous nucleotide sharing. The immuneACCESS repertoire file appears here via TCRdb, limited to in-frame rearrangements. These files lack a portion of the clones; in checked studies, under half of the deficit traces to unresolved V genes, and the cause of the others is not known. V, J and clone size derive from that table, while D and trimming were established from the DNA sequence. The sample has about 97,000 clones on record, 73% of them singletons. The ten largest clones add up to 3% to 4% of the sample.

The sample originates from a study of cytomegalovirus exposure and HLA in healthy donors (dated by TCRdb to the late 2010s). General notes on the study: In an earlier analysis of 550 to 750 of the donors, 250 to 350 Gb of sequence data and 117 million unique TCR beta sequences from roughly 180 million T cells were reported. An early release that covered several hundred HLA-typed donors contained approximately 300 gigabases of sequencing data and around 80 million unique TCR sequences. Of the approximately 400 genotyped donors, approximately 82% fell in the genetic ancestry cluster associated with self-reported Caucasian donors. The study was designed to test whether signatures of past pathogen exposure could be identified by cataloging public T cell receptors. The study profiled the T cell repertoires of under 850 subjects by immunosequencing and related them to cytomegalovirus serostatus. A separate validation cohort of more than 100 different subjects was used in addition to the 666-subject first cohort. High-throughput TCR immunosequencing, statistical association of individual TCRs with disease status, and machine learning were combined to predict cytomegalovirus infection status. In a later analysis, previously published TCR beta repertoires from 666 donors were re-analyzed and high-resolution HLA genotyping was added so that TCR occurrence patterns could be studied. In the later analysis, no new phenotypic data were used to find candidate immune exposures; instead, reliance was placed on TCR beta sequences and their occurrence across donors. In an earlier analysis of around 540 of the donors, high-throughput TCR beta sequencing was used to judge whether each TCR beta V gene segment behaved as functional or pseudogenic. Donor age, sex, ethnicity and CMV serostatus were collected together with the repertoire data. Genome-wide SNP genotypes for about 65% of the roughly 670 donors were used in a later genetic analysis, which treated that subset as a discovery cohort. All discovery cohort repertoires had been generated using a single sequencing platform. HLA typing included class I and class II loci at four-digit resolution. Typing coverage differed by locus: A, B, C, DRB1 and DQB1 were typed in roughly 620-640 donors, DQA1 in roughly 510, DPA1 in 600 to 610, and DPB1 in about 450. Four to six DR-DQ haplotypes were handled as single units for association and clustering, since linkage in the cohort was strong. Across some 400 genotyped donors of the cohort, an average of 235,054 unique TCR beta nucleotide sequences per donor were sequenced, and roughly 17% of those sequences were non-productive. Overall study results and their limits: Some IMGT-functional V segments, including TRBV6-2 and TRBV6-3, could not be distinguished by the 87-base-pair reads and were therefore excluded. Strong co-occurrence of HLA alleles, especially DR and DQ, made assigning TCR associations to individual alleles difficult. According to a later genetic analysis, donors in an Asian-associated ancestry cluster had fewer N-insertions in productive TCRs than the roughly 670-donor mean. Compared with equally common non-associated chains, HLA-associated TCR beta chains in a later analysis were more clonally expanded and had lower generation probabilities. Sequencing depth was assumed to be roughly uniform across donors in the presence/absence analyses, though that assumption may not hold. A later analysis found that TCR association rates varied across HLA loci, with DRB1 alleles showing the most associated TCRs and HLA-C alleles the fewest. Correlated functional status among segregating V segments might reflect linkage disequilibrium, but an unknown experimental factor could not be ruled out. Because counts were too low, around 17 rarely observed V segments, including chromosome 9 orphons, were left out of the earlier analysis of roughly 600 of the donors. Because HLA typing was unavailable for some donors at each locus, only the typed subset was used in association tests. Broadly in line with IMGT annotations, most TCR beta V segments showed up in productive rearrangements about 87% or about 30% of the time in an earlier analysis of 450 to 600 of the donors. A later analysis associated 15,000 or so TCR beta sequences with specific HLA alleles at a false discovery rate of 0.05. The authors suggested that the approach could potentially be generalized to other disease states and immunological phenotypes. Three of the identified cytomegalovirus-associated TCR beta chains were confirmed in vitro to be specific for cytomegalovirus antigens. In this cohort, only TCR beta chains were sequenced, and detectable features were limited by the absence of alpha or paired-chain data. Several of the top co-occurrence clusters appeared to be linked to parvovirus B19, influenza, CMV and Epstein-Barr virus, according to a later analysis. Across donors, most TCR sequences were observed very rarely, whereas some public TCRs were present in many individuals. A total of fewer than 200 TCR beta chains were listed by the study as associated with cytomegalovirus. V-gene and J-gene trimming of TCR beta chains was associated with a missense DCLRE1C variant in a later genetic analysis, and the association was replicated in an independent cohort. In both the original and validation cohorts, the classifier was reported to diagnose cytomegalovirus status with high specificity and sensitivity. For the cohort, immune exposure information was limited to CMV serostatus. Most CMV-associated TCR beta chains appeared to be HLA-restricted in a later analysis, and the HLA associations seemed to be driven largely by CMV exposure. A further reported finding was that TCR beta sequences accurately predicted the HLA-A and HLA-B alleles for most subjects in the first cohort. The sequencing pipeline was judged likely to have produced a cluster of highly shared sequence variants as a technical artifact.

The cohort was made up of approximately 700 healthy bone marrow donors. All cohort members were sampled while nominally healthy, although unrecorded immune exposures were likely present. The donor was CMV seronegative and was included in the group of a few hundred seronegative cohort members. Each donor provided a peripheral blood sample, and peripheral blood mononuclear cells were used for TCR beta sequencing. The Qiagen DNeasy Blood Extraction Kit was used to extract genomic DNA from the blood cell samples. The TCR was taken from a man aged 40-55 years in good health and CMV-seronegative. The chain links TRBV7-2 with TRBJ2-7; 6 matching bases give a weak D call of TRBD2. The specimen was PBMCs. The nucleotide sequence is given as TGTGCCAGCAGCTTAATAGCAGTGGGGGGCGAGCAGTACTTC. It is translated as CASSLIAVGGEQYF.